This T cell receptor (beta chain) was recorded in a study of cytomegalovirus exposure and HLA in healthy donors. Study-wide results and limits: The classifier reportedly diagnosed cytomegalovirus status with high sensitivity and specificity. Common viral pathogens (according to a later analysis) appeared linked to several of the most significant clusters.

Researchers ran the PCR with 60 Vbeta and 13 Jbeta primers. The protocol was immunoSEQ multiplex PCR, while the TCRdb copy is restricted to in-frame clones and leaves out a portion. This table has about 52,000 clones, around 70% appearing once. V gave up 8 bases and J gave up 6 bases; unmatched junction bases: 18. In germline, CDR1 is SNHLY, CDR2 FYNNEI. The CDR3 extends over 17 amino acids. As to this clone: Its antigen is unknown.

The gene calls are TRBV2 and TRBJ2-7, with TRBD2 matching 11 bases. The sequence came from a man between 18 and 29 years old in good health and CMV-seronegative. The sample comprised PBMCs. This CDR3 is CASRRLAGNPRGIEQYF. The DNA for the CDR3 is TGTGCCAGCCGTCGACTAGCGGGAAACCCTAGGGGGATCGAGCAGTACTTC.